The present entry profiles one TCR beta chain with its context. Its antigen is still unknown. Repertoires were generated with immunoSEQ multiplex PCR, while TCRdb's copy carries only in-frame clones and drops some. This sample carries some 95,000 clones, roughly 88% of them seen once, and the ten largest clones take 3.8%. These data are taken from a study of OX40 agonist ivuxolimab in advanced cancers. Looking at the study overall: Dose-escalation subjects each had hepatocellular carcinoma, melanoma, renal cell or head and neck cancer.

From germline, CDR1 is SGHRS and CDR2 YFSETQ. Trimming shortened V by 5 bases and J by 4 bases, and 12 bases separated the two germline ends. The CDR3 sequence is 13 residues long. The study's findings and limits: The average count of expanded clones was higher among CD8+ T cells than among CD4+.

The sequence derives from an adult with an advanced solid tumor such as melanoma, head and neck, liver or kidney cancer. Sample: CD4+ or CD8+ T cells sorted from blood, taken in a trial of the OX40 agonist ivuxolimab. The gene calls are TRBV5-1 and TRBJ1-2; D gene unclear. The chain's CDR3 is CASREEGGYGYTF. The CDR3 DNA follows: TGCGCCAGCAGAGAAGAGGGCGGCTATGGCTACACCTTC.